The 17 T cell receptor beta chains reported below all come from one sample, sequenced in a study of T cells in localized non-small cell lung cancer. The data were produced by immunoSEQ multiplex PCR, yet TCRdb's version contains in-frame clones alone and is incomplete. The repertoire holds some 880 clones, 22% seen once, with over 11% in the top ten. The sample consisted of normal lung tissue next to the tumor, taken before any cancer treatment. These receptors all stem from a man aged 35 to 69 with stage I lung adenocarcinoma.

This rearrangement joins TRBV6-8 to TRBJ1-1, with D perhaps matching TRBD1 (5 bases). Germline loops: CDR1 MNHGY, CDR2 SAAAGT. This CDR3 spans 14 amino acids. With 6 bases removed from V and 1 base from J, the gap between germline ends came to 12 bases. CDR3 protein: CASRGEVRNTEAFF. The CDR3 region has the DNA TGTGCCAGCAGGGGGGAGGTGAGGAACACTGAAGCTTTCTTT.

The chain has TRBV11-3 and TRBJ2-2, with D perhaps given as TRBD1 or TRBD2 (5 bases each). The ends were cut back, 5 bases at V and 2 bases at J, with 21 bases in the middle. The germline gives CDR1 SGHNT, CDR2 YENEEA. The CDR3 runs to 18 residues. The CDR3 DNA reads TGTGCCAGCAGCCCGGGTATAGGGACCGAGATCAACACCGGGGAGCTGTTTTTT. Protein product: CASSPGIGTEINTGELFF.

The sample holds a few counts of this clone. The J gene is TRBJ1-2, the V gene TRBV4-1; TRBD1 is a possible D gene (5 bases). Germline-derived CDR1 and CDR2 are MGHRA and YSYEKL. This CDR3 has 13 amino acids. V gave up 2 bases and J gave up 4 bases, with 8 bases separating them. Here the CDR3 reads CASSQQGRYGYTF. The CDR3 bases are TGCGCCAGCAGCCAACAGGGTCGCTATGGCTACACCTTC.

In its sample, this clone was seen a few times. The CDR3 loop reads CASSLHEGKNGYTF. For the CDR3, the DNA is TGTGCCAGCAGCCTACATGAGGGGAAGAATGGCTACACCTTC. This rearrangement joins TRBV11-3 to TRBJ1-2; tentative D call: TRBD1 (5 bases). CDR1 SGHNT and CDR2 YENEEA come from the germline V gene. Deletions cut 5 bases from V and 6 bases from J, with 16 bases between. This CDR3 has 14 residues.

The chain recombines TRBV18 with TRBJ2-3; the D gene is possibly TRBD1 (7 bases). The V gene's germline CDR1 is KGHSH and CDR2 LQKENI. V gave up 3 bases and J gave up 4 bases, with 11 bases separating them. The CDR3 covers 14 residues. CDR3 bases: TGTGCCAGCTCACCTCGCAGGGGGGCAGATACGCAGTATTTT. As protein: CASSPRRGADTQYF.

The V gene is TRBV9, the J gene TRBJ2-3; unclear D gene. With 3 bases removed from V and 2 bases from J, the gap between germline ends came to 10 bases. From germline, CDR1 is SGDLS and CDR2 YYNGEE. The CDR3 extends over 14 amino acids. The CDR3 loop is CASSEVAFTDTQYF. DNA for the CDR3: TGTGCCAGCAGCGAGGTGGCCTTCACAGATACGCAGTATTTT.

The rearrangement links TRBV6-8 to TRBJ2-1; the D is unclear. This CDR3 has 16 amino acids. The germline V gene has CDR1 MNHGY and CDR2 SAAAGT. Trimming left V 5 bases short and J 5 bases short, with 19 bases between. The CDR3 DNA follows: TGTGCCAGCAGTGAGTTCACCACGGACCCAAACAATGAGCAGTTCTTC. It is translated as CASSEFTTDPNNEQFF.

The chain couples TRBV6-8 to TRBJ2-6; no clear D gene. Trimming took 4 bases from V and 0 from J, leaving 7 bases between them. The CDR3 loop spans 15 amino acids. Germline CDR1 reads MNHGY; CDR2 reads SAAAGT. The DNA of the CDR3 is TGTGCCAGCAGTTCAAAGAGCTCTGGGGCCAACGTCCTGACTTTC. Residues: CASSSKSSGANVLTF.

The chain is built from TRBV18 and TRBJ1-1; D is undetermined. V was trimmed by 2 bases and J by 0 bases, leaving 4 bases between them. Per the germline V gene, CDR1 is KGHSH and CDR2 is LQKENI. CDR3 length: 13 amino acids. The CDR3 reads CASSPSLNTEAFF. The CDR3 DNA follows: TGTGCCAGCTCACCATCACTGAACACTGAAGCTTTCTTT.

CDR3: CASFRGLNTEAFF. The CDR3 DNA is TGTGCCAGCTTCAGGGGGCTGAACACTGAAGCTTTCTTT. This rearrangement joins TRBV6-8 to TRBJ1-1, with TRBD1 matching 8 bases. The CDR3 covers 13 residues. Germline V CDR1 and CDR2: MNHGY, SAAAGT. The J segment lost 0 bases and the V segment lost 8 bases, leaving 2 bases of the junction unmatched.

V is TRBV18 and J is TRBJ2-5; the D gene could be TRBD1 or TRBD2 (5 bases each). Germline V gene sequence: CDR1 KGHSH, CDR2 LQKENI. The CDR3 loop spans 15 amino acids. Trimming left V 1 base short and J 7 bases short, with 16 bases between. The CDR3 DNA reads as TGTGCCAGCTCACCACAGGACGGGGCGGTGGGGACCCAGTACTTC. It codes for CASSPQDGAVGTQYF.

The chain has TRBV9 and TRBJ2-3, with a possible D match to TRBD2 (5 bases). The CDR3 has 15 amino acids. Deletions cut 0 bases from V and 4 bases from J, with 12 bases between. The V gene's germline CDR1 is SGDLS and CDR2 YYNGEE. CDR3 in DNA: TGTGCCAGCAGCGTAGTAGGAGGTATGGCAGATACGCAGTATTTT. Translating gives CASSVVGGMADTQYF.

The chain is built from TRBV19 and TRBJ1-2; 9 nucleotides agree with TRBD1. The CDR3 sequence is 12 residues long. V shed 10 bases, J shed 8 bases, and the junction held 8 bases outside the gene matches. Germline V CDR1 and CDR2: LNHDA, SQIVND (reference sequence). CDR3 region: CATFTGGQGYTF. CDR3 sequence (DNA): TGTGCCACTTTTACAGGGGGCCAGGGCTACACCTTC.

This clone is categorized as large (0.1 to 1%). J is TRBJ2-3 and V is TRBV11-3; 10 bases map to TRBD2. The CDR3 runs to 16 residues. J lost 2 bases, V lost 4 bases, and 6 bases had no gene match. The germline V gene encodes CDR1 SGHNT and CDR2 YENEEA. The CDR3 nucleotides read TGTGCCAGCAGCTCGGCTAGCGGGAGCCCCACAGATACGCAGTATTTT. As protein: CASSSASGSPTDTQYF.

This clone has a handful of counts. The genes are TRBV14 and TRBJ2-5, with D perhaps being TRBD1 or TRBD2 (5 bases each). V was trimmed by 3 bases and J by 5 bases, leaving 13 bases between them. Germline CDR1 and CDR2: SGHDN and FVKESK. The CDR3 is 14 residues long. The CDR3 coding sequence is TGTGCCAGCAGCCAGGGTTGGGGGTCGGAGACCCAGTACTTC. Translated, it gives CASSQGWGSETQYF.

This clone appeared a few times. The chain recombines TRBV30 with TRBJ1-3; no reliable D call. Germline V CDR1 and CDR2: GTSNPN, SVGIG (reference sequence). The CDR3 has 11 amino acids. V lost 5 bases and J 0 bases, leaving 2 bases between the germline ends. CDR3 loop: CAWGSGNTIYF. The CDR3 DNA is TGTGCCTGGGGCTCTGGAAACACCATATATTTT. Variable domain in full (rest from reference TRBV30 and TRBJ1-3): SQTIHQWPATLVQPVGSPLSLECTVEGTSNPNLYWYRQAAGRGLQLLFYSVGIGQISSEVPQNLSASRPQDRQFILSSKKLLLSDSGFYLCAWGSGNTIYFGEGSWLTVV.

This chain joins TRBV18 and TRBJ2-6; D not certain. The CDR3 extends over 15 amino acids. V was shortened by 4 bases and J by 0 bases, with 7 bases between the two germline ends. CDR1 and CDR2 from the germline V gene are KGHSH and LQKENI. The CDR3, as DNA: TGTGCCAGCTCACTCAAAAACTCTGGGGCCAACGTCCTGACTTTC. This gives the protein CASSLKNSGANVLTF.